This entry lists 10 T cell receptor beta chains sequenced from one sample in a study of graft-versus-host responses after intestinal transplantation. This table comes from immunoSEQ multiplex PCR, and its TCRdb copy is limited to in-frame clones, with some not included. The sample records about 85,000 clones, 91% being singletons. No antigen has been identified for these receptors. Source: unstimulated CD8+ T cells sorted from spleen or lymph node cells, taken before transplant. The receptors originated from a human donor who was the organ donor for an intestinal transplant.

V and J are TRBV7-6 and TRBJ1-2, with a weak D call TRBD1 (6 bases). CDR3 length: 17 residues. CDR1 is SGHVS and CDR2 is FNYEAQ in the germline V gene. V lost 3 bases, J lost 5 bases, and 22 bases lay in between. The CDR3 DNA reads as TGTGCCAGCAGCTTTCACCGAACAGGGTATAAGTCATATGGCTACACCTTC. Protein sequence: CASSFHRTGYKSYGYTF.

The J gene is TRBJ2-1, the V gene TRBV7-8, with 9 bases that match TRBD2. Per the germline V gene, CDR1 is SGHVS and CDR2 is FQNEAQ. V was pared by 1 base and J by 5 bases, with 3 bases of the junction left unmatched. This CDR3 is 15 amino acids long. CDR3 loop: CASSLVAGDNNEQFF. DNA for the CDR3: TGTGCCAGCAGCTTAGTAGCGGGAGACAACAATGAGCAGTTCTTC.

V is TRBV7-6 and J is TRBJ1-4, with 7 bases aligning to TRBD1. Germline V lookup: CDR1 SGHVS, CDR2 FNYEAQ. CDR3 length: 15 amino acids. V was pared by 0 bases and J by 8 bases, with 6 bases of the junction left unmatched. CDR3 nucleotide sequence: TGTGCCAGCAGCTTAGCGCCAGGGGGAGGCGAAAAACTGTTTTTT. Its protein product is CASSLAPGGGEKLFF.

The V and J genes are TRBV7-6 and TRBJ2-7; D possibly corresponds to TRBD1 (5 bases). The CDR3 is 12 amino acids. V lost 3 bases and J lost 6, with 9 bases in between. Germline CDR1 reads SGHVS; CDR2 reads FNYEAQ. CDR3: CASSFLGAEQYF. CDR3 in DNA: TGTGCCAGCAGCTTTTTAGGGGCCGAGCAGTACTTC.

The chain is built from TRBV15 and TRBJ1-2; D ambiguous. V dropped 0 bases and J dropped 4 bases, with 9 bases sitting between them. CDR3 size: 14 residues. Germline V gene data show CDR1 as LNHNV and CDR2 as YYDKDF (reference sequence). This CDR3 reads CATSRDGQVYGYTF. The CDR3 bases are TGTGCCACCAGCAGAGATGGGCAGGTCTATGGCTACACCTTC.

The chain recombines TRBV7-9 with TRBJ2-1, with TRBD2 identical over 7 bases. This CDR3 has 18 amino acids. Germline V gene sequence: CDR1 SEHNR, CDR2 FQNEAQ (reference sequence). J gave up 0 bases and V 3 bases, and 11 bases lay outside the gene matches. CDR3 DNA sequence: TGTGCCAGCAGCTTCTCGTCTAGCGGACAAAGCTCCTACAATGAGCAGTTCTTC. It is translated as CASSFSSSGQSSYNEQFF.

V usage is TRBV5-4 and J usage is TRBJ2-7; D ambiguous. V shed 3 bases and J shed 7 bases, with 11 bases lying between them. CDR1 SGHNT and CDR2 YYREEE come from the germline V gene (reference sequence). The CDR3 loop spans 12 amino acids. In nucleotides, the CDR3 is TGTGCCAGCAGCTGGACCCTCGGAGAGCAGTACTTC. Encoded protein: CASSWTLGEQYF.

The V and J genes are TRBV11-2 and TRBJ2-7; 9 bases fit TRBD2. CDR3 size: 15 residues. V shed 1 base, J shed 4 bases, and the junction held 5 bases outside the gene matches. CDR1 SGHAT and CDR2 FQNNGV come from the germline V gene. The chain's CDR3 is CASSLGAGGLYEQYF. The CDR3 DNA follows: TGTGCCAGCAGCTTAGGGGCGGGAGGGCTGTACGAGCAGTACTTC.

The V and J genes are TRBV30 and TRBJ1-1; D ambiguous. The CDR3 is made up of 12 amino acids. V lost 1 base to trimming and J lost 4 bases, with 7 bases between them. CDR1 is GTSNPN and CDR2 is SVGIG in the germline V gene (reference sequence). The DNA for the CDR3 is TGTGCCTGGAGTGACCCCCGCACTGAAGCTTTCTTT. As protein: CAWSDPRTEAFF.

The V gene is TRBV2, the J gene TRBJ2-3; TRBD2 matches at 8 bases. Losses at the gene ends were 2 bases for V and 0 bases for J; bases not matched to a gene: 1. There are 15 residues in the CDR3. CDR1 is SNHLY and CDR2 is FYNNEI in the germline V gene. The DNA for the CDR3 is TGTGCCAGCAGTGAATTAGCGGGAAGCACAGATACGCAGTATTTT. Protein: CASSELAGSTDTQYF.